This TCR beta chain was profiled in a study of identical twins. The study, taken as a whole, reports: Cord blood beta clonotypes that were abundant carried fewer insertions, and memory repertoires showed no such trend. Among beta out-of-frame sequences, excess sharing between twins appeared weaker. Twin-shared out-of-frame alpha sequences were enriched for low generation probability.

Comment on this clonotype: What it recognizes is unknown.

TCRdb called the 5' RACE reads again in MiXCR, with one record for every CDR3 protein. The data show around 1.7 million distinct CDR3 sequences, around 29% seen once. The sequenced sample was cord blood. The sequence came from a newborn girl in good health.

CDR3 region: CASSSGVGGHQPQHF. Here the CDR3 DNA reads TGCGCCAGCAGCTCAGGGGTGGGGGGGCACCAGCCCCAGCATTTT. The chain uses TRBV5-1 and TRBJ1-5; a weak D match, TRBD1 (6 bases). The V gene's germline CDR1 is SGHRS and CDR2 YFSETQ. The CDR3 totals 15 residues. The V and J ends lost 3 bases and 7 bases respectively, with 17 bases between them.